Presented here are 22 T cell receptor beta chains from one specimen sequenced in a study of control samples from healthy donors and cancer patients. Assay: immunoSEQ multiplex PCR; the TCRdb copy retains only in-frame clones and omits some. The sample has some 70,000 clones, roughly 82% seen once; the top ten hold 2.9%. Sequenced material: PBMCs. The receptors were gathered from a woman aged 45 to 65 with lung cancer.

The chain employs TRBV13 and TRBJ1-2, with 7 bases lining up with TRBD1. Germline lookup yields CDR1 PRHDT and CDR2 FYEKMQ (reference sequence). The ends lost 2 bases at V and 0 bases at J; junction bases unmatched: 9. CDR3 length: 17 amino acids. The CDR3 sequence: CASSLNPGTDTNYGYTF. The CDR3 DNA follows: TGTGCCAGCAGCTTAAACCCCGGGACAGACACTAACTATGGCTACACCTTC.

The rearrangement joins TRBV6-6 to TRBJ1-6; the D is unclear. The ends were cut back, 6 bases at V and 7 bases at J, with 7 bases in the middle. Germline lookup yields CDR1 MNHNY and CDR2 SVGAGI (reference sequence). CDR3 length: 12 residues. The CDR3 DNA is TGTGCCAGCAGCCCCCCCAATTCACCCCTCCACTTT. Protein sequence: CASSPPNSPLHF.

The chain recombines TRBV19 with TRBJ1-3; 8 bases line up with TRBD1. Germline values: CDR1 LNHDA, CDR2 SQIVND (reference sequence). The CDR3 runs to 17 residues. J gave up 0 bases and V 4 bases, and 8 bases lay outside the gene matches. CDR3 nucleotide sequence: TGTGCCAGTAGTACACGGGACAGGTTGATCTCTGGAAACACCATATATTTT. It specifies CASSTRDRLISGNTIYF.

This rearrangement joins TRBV6-6 to TRBJ2-5; D is perhaps TRBD1 or TRBD2 (5 bases each). The germline V and J ends were trimmed by 2 bases and 3 bases, with 10 bases remaining between them. Germline lookup yields CDR1 MNHNY and CDR2 SVGAGI (reference sequence). The CDR3 extends over 14 amino acids. CDR3 nucleotide sequence: TGTGCCAGCAGTTACGGGGGTACGGAAGAGACCCAGTACTTC. Residues: CASSYGGTEETQYF.

This chain joins TRBV3-1 (or the pseudogene TRBV3-2) and TRBJ2-7, with 10 positions matching TRBD1. The length of the CDR3 is 15 residues. From germline, CDR1 is LGHDT and CDR2 YNNKEL (reference sequence). V shed 2 bases and J 3 bases; nucleotides not matched to a gene: 4. CDR3: CASSQSDRGIYEQYF. As DNA, the CDR3 is TGTGCCAGCAGCCAATCGGACAGGGGGATCTACGAGCAGTACTTC.

The V gene is TRBV24-1, the J gene TRBJ2-5, with 14 bases aligning to TRBD2. The V gene's germline CDR1 is KGHDR and CDR2 SFDVKD. The CDR3 loop spans 15 amino acids. The V and J ends lost 5 bases and 5 bases, in that order; junction bases with no gene match: 3. CDR3 residues: CATSARLAGGETQYF. Here the CDR3 DNA reads TGTGCCACCAGTGCCCGACTAGCGGGGGGGGAGACCCAGTACTTC.

This clone was recorded once. This chain uses TRBV7-2 with TRBJ2-2; possible D gene TRBD2, 5 bases. Germline CDR1 SGHTA, CDR2 FQGNSA. The CDR3 contains 14 residues. The V end was cut by 5 bases, the J end by 5 bases, with 12 bases between. The CDR3 sequence: CASSPQRATGELFF. The CDR3 DNA reads TGTGCCAGCAGCCCCCAGAGGGCTACCGGGGAGCTGTTTTTT.

The J gene is TRBJ1-6, the V gene TRBV2; D might be TRBD1 (5 bases). Deletions cut 6 bases from V and 8 bases from J, with 14 bases between. Germline assignment: CDR1 SNHLY and CDR2 FYNNEI. The CDR3 extends over 14 amino acids. The CDR3 nucleotides are TGTGCCAGCAGCTGGGACGGAGGAGATTCACCCCTCCACTTT. Its protein product is CASSWDGGDSPLHF.

The rearrangement links TRBV18 to TRBJ1-3, with D unclear. Germline loops: CDR1 KGHSH, CDR2 LQKENI. The CDR3 is 17 residues long. Trimming cost V 1 base and J 0 bases, with 13 bases left between them. The CDR3 protein is CASSPQADLFSGNTIYF. As DNA, the CDR3 is TGTGCCAGCTCACCACAGGCAGACCTATTCTCTGGAAACACCATATATTTT.

The chain employs TRBV28 and TRBJ2-3; possibly TRBD2 for D (7 bases). From germline, CDR1 is MDHEN and CDR2 SYDVKM. V shed 8 bases and J shed 3 bases, with 18 bases lying between them. The CDR3 loop spans 15 amino acids. In nucleotides, the CDR3 is TGTGCCAGCCACTCCAGGGAGGGGGGGACAGATACGCAGTATTTT. This codes for CASHSREGGTDTQYF. Complete variable domain (other parts from reference TRBV28 and TRBJ2-3): DVKVTQSSRYLVKRTGEKVFLECVQDMDHENMFWYRQDPGLGLRLIYFSYDVKMKEKGDIPEGYSVSREKKERFSLILESASTNQTSMYLCASHSREGGTDTQYFGPGTRLTVL.

This chain links TRBV2 with TRBJ2-2, with 8 bases matching TRBD1. The germline CDR1 and CDR2 sequences are SNHLY and FYNNEI. The CDR3 is 14 amino acids. The trim removed 8 bases at V and 6 bases at J, leaving 8 bases unmatched. The CDR3 DNA sequence: TGTGCCAGCGCGGTGACAGGGGAGGCCGGGGAGCTGTTTTTT. Translating it yields CASAVTGEAGELFF.

This chain connects TRBV19 to TRBJ1-2, with a possible D match to TRBD1 (5 bases). V shed 4 bases and J shed 8 bases, with 14 bases lying between them. The CDR3 spans 13 residues. CDR1 is LNHDA and CDR2 is SQIVND in the germline V gene (reference sequence). CDR3: CASSTGPDRGYTF. DNA of the CDR3: TGTGCCAGTAGTACAGGGCCCGATCGAGGCTACACCTTC.

The genes are TRBV5-1 and TRBJ2-2, with no clear D. Germline CDR1 is SGHRS and CDR2 is YFSETQ. V was trimmed by 2 bases and J by 6 bases, leaving 8 bases between them. CDR3 size: 13 residues. CDR3 sequence: CASSFDDAGELFF. CDR3 sequence (DNA): TGCGCCAGCAGCTTTGACGACGCCGGGGAGCTGTTTTTT.

This clone has a handful of counts. This rearrangement joins TRBV7-9 to TRBJ1-5; tentatively, D is TRBD1 (5 bases). Trimming stripped 5 bases from V and 3 bases from J, with 11 bases between. CDR3 length: 14 amino acids. Germline values: CDR1 SEHNR, CDR2 FQNEAQ (reference sequence). DNA for the CDR3: TGTGCCAGCAGCCCCTCAGGGTACAATCAGCCCCAGCATTTT. It specifies CASSPSGYNQPQHF. The whole variable domain, filled in from reference TRBV7-9 and TRBJ1-5, reads DTGVSQNPRHKITKRGQNVTFRCDPISEHNRLYWYRQTLGQGPEFLTYFQNEAQLEKSRLLSDRFSAERPKGSFSTLEIQRTEQGDSAMYLCASSPSGYNQPQHFGDGTRLSIL.

This chain connects TRBV27 to TRBJ1-1; D is perhaps TRBD1 (5 bases). Trimming took off 7 bases at V and 6 bases at J, with 12 bases between the two ends. Germline loops: CDR1 MNHEY, CDR2 SMNVEV (reference sequence). The CDR3 consists of 12 residues. CDR3 nucleotide sequence: TGTGCCAGCACCCGAGGGGCGTCTGAAGCTTTCTTT. Amino acid sequence: CASTRGASEAFF.

This clone occurred a few times. The V and J genes are TRBV28 and TRBJ1-3; TRBD1 matches 9 bases. V gave up 4 bases and J gave up 3 bases; unmatched junction bases: 7. Germline V gene data show CDR1 as MDHEN and CDR2 as SYDVKM. CDR3 length: 16 residues. As DNA, the CDR3 is TGTGCCAGCAGTTCCTCCGGGACAGGGTTTGGAAACACCATATATTTT. Amino acid sequence: CASSSSGTGFGNTIYF.

The rearrangement joins TRBV19 to TRBJ2-7; tentative D call: TRBD1 (6 bases). The CDR3 spans 15 residues. Germline V gene sequence: CDR1 LNHDA, CDR2 SQIVND (reference sequence). V lost 6 bases and J 0 bases, leaving 15 bases between the germline ends. This chain's CDR3 is CASSDRHPISYEQYF. The CDR3 nucleotides are TGTGCCAGTAGCGACAGGCACCCTATCTCCTACGAGCAGTACTTC.

The V call is TRBV28, the J call TRBJ2-1, with 11 positions matching TRBD2. The CDR3 spans 15 residues. V shed 8 bases and J 9 bases; nucleotides not matched to a gene: 12. In germline, CDR1 is MDHEN, CDR2 SYDVKM. As DNA, the CDR3 is TGTGCCAGCTTAACCCCTAGCGGGGGGTTGCGTGAGCAGTTCTTC. It is translated as CASLTPSGGLREQFF. Full variable domain (remainder filled in from reference TRBV28 and TRBJ2-1): DVKVTQSSRYLVKRTGEKVFLECVQDMDHENMFWYRQDPGLGLRLIYFSYDVKMKEKGDIPEGYSVSREKKERFSLILESASTNQTSMYLCASLTPSGGLREQFFGPGTRLTVL.

There are a few counts of this clone. The chain has TRBV14 and TRBJ1-1; weak D call: TRBD1 (5 bases). The CDR3 covers 17 residues. CDR1 is SGHDN and CDR2 is FVKESK in the germline V gene. V lost 4 bases and J lost 0, with 18 bases in between. CDR3 amino acids: CASSPRAPGLMNTEAFF. In DNA, the CDR3 is TGTGCCAGCAGCCCAAGAGCCCCGGGACTCATGAACACTGAAGCTTTCTTT.

The chain links TRBV10-3 to TRBJ2-1, with 7 bases fitting TRBD2. CDR1 ENHRY and CDR2 SYGVKD come from the germline V gene. CDR3 size: 15 residues. V was pared by 4 bases and J by 3 bases, with 6 bases of the junction left unmatched. The CDR3 is CAISGTGGYYNEQFF. DNA for the CDR3: TGTGCCATCAGTGGAACGGGGGGTTACTACAATGAGCAGTTCTTC.

Of note for this clone: Other DNA sequences in the same sample also yield this CDR3. The V call is TRBV11-3, the J call TRBJ1-3; TRBD1 matches at 9 bases. V was clipped by 5 bases and J by 2 bases; unmatched bases: 4. Germline CDR1 SGHNT, CDR2 YENEEA. The CDR3 sequence is 15 residues long. Here the CDR3 DNA reads TGTGCCAGCAGCCCCGGACAGGGGCCTGGAAACACCATATATTTT. Residues: CASSPGQGPGNTIYF.

The rearrangement links TRBV28 to TRBJ1-1, with D maybe TRBD1 (5 bases). Per the germline V gene, CDR1 is MDHEN and CDR2 is SYDVKM. The CDR3 sequence is 13 residues long. Trimming removed 3 bases from V and 1 base from J, with 6 bases in between. CDR3 in DNA: TGTGCCAGCAGTTTGACAGCGAACACTGAAGCTTTCTTT. It is translated as CASSLTANTEAFF.